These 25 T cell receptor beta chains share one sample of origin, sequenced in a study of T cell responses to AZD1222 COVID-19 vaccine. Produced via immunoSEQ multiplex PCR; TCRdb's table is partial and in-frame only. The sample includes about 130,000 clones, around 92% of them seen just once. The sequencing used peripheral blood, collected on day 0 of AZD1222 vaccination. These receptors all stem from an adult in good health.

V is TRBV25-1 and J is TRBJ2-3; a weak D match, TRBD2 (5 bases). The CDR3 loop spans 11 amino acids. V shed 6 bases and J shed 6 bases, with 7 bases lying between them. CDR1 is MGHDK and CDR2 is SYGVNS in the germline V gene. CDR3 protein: CASRREDTQYF. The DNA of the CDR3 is TGTGCCAGCAGAAGGGAGGATACGCAGTATTTT.

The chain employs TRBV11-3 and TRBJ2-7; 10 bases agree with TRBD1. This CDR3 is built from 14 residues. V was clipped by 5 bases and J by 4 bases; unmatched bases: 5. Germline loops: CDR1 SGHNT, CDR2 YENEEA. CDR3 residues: CASSHRDRGYEQYF. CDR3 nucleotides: TGTGCCAGCAGCCACCGGGACAGGGGATACGAGCAGTACTTC.

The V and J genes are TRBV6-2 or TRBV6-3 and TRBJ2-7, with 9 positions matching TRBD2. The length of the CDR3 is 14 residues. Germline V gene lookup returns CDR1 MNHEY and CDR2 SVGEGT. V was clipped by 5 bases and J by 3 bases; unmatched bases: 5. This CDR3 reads CASSSSGGIYEQYF. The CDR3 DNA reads TGTGCCAGCAGTAGTAGCGGGGGCATCTACGAGCAGTACTTC.

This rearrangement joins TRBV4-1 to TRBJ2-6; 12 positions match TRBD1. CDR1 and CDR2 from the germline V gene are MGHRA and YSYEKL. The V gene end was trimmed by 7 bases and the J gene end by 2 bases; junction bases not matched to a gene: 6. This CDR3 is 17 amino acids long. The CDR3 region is CASNGGQGAAGANVLTF. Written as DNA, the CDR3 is TGCGCCAGCAATGGGGGACAGGGGGCGGCTGGGGCCAACGTCCTGACTTTC.

CDR3 in DNA: TGTGCCAGCAGCCACACAGACAGGGTGCATGAGCAGTTCTTC. Its protein product is CASSHTDRVHEQFF. V gene TRBV27 combines with J gene TRBJ2-1; 7 bases fit TRBD1. The CDR3 is made up of 14 amino acids. With 6 bases clipped from V and 8 bases from J, the junction kept 10 bases outside the gene matches. Per the germline V gene, CDR1 is MNHEY and CDR2 is SMNVEV (reference sequence).

The CDR3 region has the DNA TGTGCCATCAGCGAAGACAGGGGGGAGCTGTTTTTT. Translated: CAISEDRGELFF. The chain uses TRBV10-3 and TRBJ2-2; TRBD1 might be the D (6 bases). Germline loops: CDR1 ENHRY, CDR2 SYGVKD. Deletions cut 6 bases from V and 8 bases from J, with 10 bases between. This CDR3 has 12 amino acids.

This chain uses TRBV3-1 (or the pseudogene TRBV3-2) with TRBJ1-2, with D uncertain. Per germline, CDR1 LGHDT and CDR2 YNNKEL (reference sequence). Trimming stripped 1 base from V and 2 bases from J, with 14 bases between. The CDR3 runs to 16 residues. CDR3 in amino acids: CASSQAFQRINYGYTF. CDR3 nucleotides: TGTGCCAGCAGCCAAGCATTCCAGAGGATCAACTATGGCTACACCTTC.

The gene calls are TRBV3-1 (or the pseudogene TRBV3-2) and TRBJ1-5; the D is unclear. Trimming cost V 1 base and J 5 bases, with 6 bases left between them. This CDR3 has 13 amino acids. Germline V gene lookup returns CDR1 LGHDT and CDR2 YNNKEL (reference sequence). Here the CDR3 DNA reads TGTGCCAGCAGCCAAGGAGTGGATCAGCCCCAGCATTTT. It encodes CASSQGVDQPQHF.

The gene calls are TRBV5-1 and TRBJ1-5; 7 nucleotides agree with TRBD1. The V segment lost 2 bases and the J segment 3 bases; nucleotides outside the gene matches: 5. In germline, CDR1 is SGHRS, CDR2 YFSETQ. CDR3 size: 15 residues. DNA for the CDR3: TGCGCCAGCAGCTTCGGGACAGCCGACAATCAGCCCCAGCATTTT. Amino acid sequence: CASSFGTADNQPQHF.

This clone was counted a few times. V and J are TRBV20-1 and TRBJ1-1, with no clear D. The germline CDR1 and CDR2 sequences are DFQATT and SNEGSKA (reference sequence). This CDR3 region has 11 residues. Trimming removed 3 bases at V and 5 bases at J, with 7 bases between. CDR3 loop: CSARELTEAFF. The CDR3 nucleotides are TGCAGTGCTAGGGAACTGACTGAAGCTTTCTTT.

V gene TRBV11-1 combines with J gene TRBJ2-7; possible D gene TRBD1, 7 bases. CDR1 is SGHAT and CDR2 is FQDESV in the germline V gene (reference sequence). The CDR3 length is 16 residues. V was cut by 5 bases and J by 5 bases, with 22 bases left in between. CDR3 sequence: CASSRRETGKLHEQYF. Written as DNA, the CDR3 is TGTGCCAGCAGCCGCCGGGAGACAGGGAAATTGCACGAGCAGTACTTC.

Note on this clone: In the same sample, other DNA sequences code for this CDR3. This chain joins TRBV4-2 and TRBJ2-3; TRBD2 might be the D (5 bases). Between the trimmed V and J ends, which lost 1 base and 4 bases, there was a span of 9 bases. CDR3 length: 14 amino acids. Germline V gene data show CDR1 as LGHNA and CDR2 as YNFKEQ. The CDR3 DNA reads TGTGCCAGCAGCCAAGGAGACGGGGCAGATACGCAGTATTTT. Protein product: CASSQGDGADTQYF.

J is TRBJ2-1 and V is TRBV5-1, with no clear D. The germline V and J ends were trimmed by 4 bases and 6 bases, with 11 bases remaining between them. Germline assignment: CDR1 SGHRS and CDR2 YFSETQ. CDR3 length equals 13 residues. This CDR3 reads CASSPAALNEQFF. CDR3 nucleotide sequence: TGCGCCAGCAGCCCAGCCGCCCTCAATGAGCAGTTCTTC.

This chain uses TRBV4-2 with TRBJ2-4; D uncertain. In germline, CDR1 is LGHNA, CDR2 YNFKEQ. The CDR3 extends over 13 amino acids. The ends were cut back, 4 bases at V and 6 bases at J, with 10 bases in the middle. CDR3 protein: CASSLGPGNIQYF. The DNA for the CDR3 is TGTGCCAGCAGCCTGGGTCCGGGAAACATTCAGTACTTC.

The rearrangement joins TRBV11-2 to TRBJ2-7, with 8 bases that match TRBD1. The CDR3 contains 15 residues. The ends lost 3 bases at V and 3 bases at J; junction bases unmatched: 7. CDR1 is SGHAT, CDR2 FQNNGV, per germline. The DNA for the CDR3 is TGTGCCAGCAGCTTTGAGGGACAGGTGTACTACGAGCAGTACTTC. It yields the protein CASSFEGQVYYEQYF.

The DNA of the CDR3 is TGTGCCAGCAGTCTCACGCATGAAAAACTGTTTTTT. This translates into CASSLTHEKLFF. The rearrangement uses TRBV14 and TRBJ1-4; D gene ambiguous. The length of the CDR3 is 12 residues. The germline CDR1 and CDR2 sequences are SGHDN and FVKESK. V lost 6 bases and J 6 bases, leaving 8 bases between the germline ends.

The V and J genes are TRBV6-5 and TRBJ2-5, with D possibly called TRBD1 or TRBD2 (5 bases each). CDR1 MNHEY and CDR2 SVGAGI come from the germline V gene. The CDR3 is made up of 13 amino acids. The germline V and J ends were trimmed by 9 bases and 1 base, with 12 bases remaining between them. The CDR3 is CASLRGLQETQYF. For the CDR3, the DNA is TGTGCCAGTCTACGGGGCCTCCAAGAGACCCAGTACTTC.

The CDR3 spells CASSLGGTSPYEQYF. CDR3 nucleotides: TGTGCCAGCAGCTTAGGGGGGACAAGCCCCTACGAGCAGTACTTC. V is TRBV7-2 and J is TRBJ2-7; D perhaps matches TRBD1 (6 bases). Germline CDR1 SGHTA, CDR2 FQGNSA. Trimming stripped 1 base from V and 2 bases from J, with 12 bases between. This CDR3 has 15 amino acids.

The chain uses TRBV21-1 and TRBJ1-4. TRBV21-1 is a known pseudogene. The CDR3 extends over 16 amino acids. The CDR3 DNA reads TGTGCCAGCAGCAAAGTGGGGGACGGGGATAATGAAAAACTGTTTTTT. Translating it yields CASSKVGDGDNEKLFF.

DNA of the CDR3: TGTGCCTGCTCAGGGGGAGCTAACTATGGCTACACCTTC. Encoded protein: CACSGGANYGYTF. The V call is TRBV28, the J call TRBJ1-2, with 7 bases identical to TRBD1. Unmatched junction bases numbered 6, after V lost 11 bases and J lost 0 bases. The CDR3 length is 13 residues. Germline values: CDR1 MDHEN, CDR2 SYDVKM.

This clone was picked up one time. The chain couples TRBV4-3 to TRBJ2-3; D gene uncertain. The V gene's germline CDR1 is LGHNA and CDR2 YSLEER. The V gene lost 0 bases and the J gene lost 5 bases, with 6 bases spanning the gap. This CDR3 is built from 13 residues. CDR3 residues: CASSQDHLDTQYF. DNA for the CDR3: TGCGCCAGCAGCCAAGATCATTTAGATACGCAGTATTTT.

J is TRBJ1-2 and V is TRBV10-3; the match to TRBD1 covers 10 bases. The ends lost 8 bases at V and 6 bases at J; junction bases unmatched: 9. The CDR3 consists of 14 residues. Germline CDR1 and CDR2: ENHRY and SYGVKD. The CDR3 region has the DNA TGTGCCATCGGTAGACAGGGGGCTTTAGATGGCTACACCTTC. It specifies CAIGRQGALDGYTF.

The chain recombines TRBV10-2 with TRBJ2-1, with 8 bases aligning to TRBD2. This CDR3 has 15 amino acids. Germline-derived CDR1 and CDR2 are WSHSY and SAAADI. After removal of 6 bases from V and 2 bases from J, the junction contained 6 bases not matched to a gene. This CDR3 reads CASSPLSGTYNEQFF. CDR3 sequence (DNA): TGCGCCAGCAGCCCTCTTAGCGGGACCTACAATGAGCAGTTCTTC.

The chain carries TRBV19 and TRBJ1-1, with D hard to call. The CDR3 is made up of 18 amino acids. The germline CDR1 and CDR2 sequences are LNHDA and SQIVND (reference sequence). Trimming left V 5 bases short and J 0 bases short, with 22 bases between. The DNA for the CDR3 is TGTGCCAGTAGTCCGCGGGGTATAGGGTCTGCCGTGAACACTGAAGCTTTCTTT. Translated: CASSPRGIGSAVNTEAFF.

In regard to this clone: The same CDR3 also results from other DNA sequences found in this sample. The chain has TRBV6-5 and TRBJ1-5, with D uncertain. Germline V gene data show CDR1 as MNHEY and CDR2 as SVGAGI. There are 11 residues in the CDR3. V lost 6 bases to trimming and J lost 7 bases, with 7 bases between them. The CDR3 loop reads CASRVGQPQHF. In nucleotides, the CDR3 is TGTGCCAGCAGGGTAGGGCAGCCCCAGCATTTT.